This paragraph covers one TCR beta chain sequence. The protocol was immunoSEQ multiplex PCR, while the TCRdb copy is restricted to in-frame clones and leaves out a portion. The sample consists of tens of thousands of clones, just under 95% of them appearing once. The source of the sample is a study of technical replicates of blood from several donors. Germline CDR1 is MNHEY and CDR2 is SMNVEV (reference sequence). V was cut by 5 bases and J by 0 bases, with 10 bases left in between. This CDR3 region has 15 residues. V is TRBV27 and J is TRBJ2-2; no firm D call. The clonotype was recovered from a human donor in good health. Source material: T cells isolated from PBMCs. CDR3 bases: TGTGCCAGCAGTCTGAGATACCCGAACACCGGGGAGCTGTTTTTT. Translating it yields CASSLRYPNTGELFF.